One T cell receptor beta chain is described in this entry. No cognate antigen has been identified for it. Per-nucleotide qualities are absent, and no much larger clonotype sits a single base away. The data derive from a study of cytomegalovirus exposure and HLA in healthy donors (dated by TCRdb to about 2017). Regarding the study in general: In an earlier analysis of some 550 of the donors, 276 Gb of sequence data and 90 million to 120 million unique TCR beta sequences from about 179 million T cells were reported. Approximately 330 gigabases of sequencing data and 91 million or so unique TCR sequences made up an early release that covered several hundred HLA-typed donors. The genetic ancestry cluster associated with self-reported Caucasian donors included around 76% of the 350 to 500 genotyped donors. The study was designed to test whether signatures of past pathogen exposure could be identified by cataloging public T cell receptors. Using immunosequencing, the study profiled T cell repertoires from 500 to 800 subjects and related those repertoires to cytomegalovirus serostatus. A separate validation cohort of roughly 120 different subjects was used in addition to the 666-subject first cohort. High-throughput TCR immunosequencing, statistical association of individual TCRs with disease status, and machine learning were combined to predict cytomegalovirus infection status. In a later analysis, previously published TCR beta repertoires from several hundred donors were re-analyzed and high-resolution HLA genotyping was added so that TCR occurrence patterns could be studied. The later analysis used no new phenotypic data to find candidate immune exposures, relying instead on TCR beta sequences and their occurrence across donors. To decide whether each TCR beta V gene segment behaved as functional or pseudogenic, an earlier analysis of some 600 of the donors relied on high-throughput TCR beta sequencing. Donor age, sex, ethnicity and CMV serostatus were compiled together with the repertoire data. A later genetic analysis took genome-wide SNP genotypes for about 60% of the roughly 670 donors and used that subset as a discovery cohort. All discovery cohort repertoires had been generated on a single sequencing platform. Both class I and class II loci were covered by HLA typing, at four-digit resolution. Typing coverage varied by locus: about 629-630 donors for A, B, C, DRB1 and DQB1; roughly 500 for DQA1; about 590 for DPA1; approximately 450 for DPB1. Several DR-DQ haplotypes were handled as single units for association and clustering because linkage in the cohort was strong. Across 300 to 400 genotyped donors of the cohort, an average of about 220,000 unique TCR beta nucleotide sequences per donor were sequenced, and roughly 17% of those sequences were non-productive. Overall study results and their limits: A later analysis associated about 18,000 TCR beta sequences with specific HLA alleles at a false discovery rate of 0.05. A total of some 180 TCR beta chains were listed by the study as associated with cytomegalovirus. The sequencing pipeline was judged likely to have produced a cluster of highly shared sequence variants as a technical artifact. A few of the identified cytomegalovirus-associated TCR beta chains were confirmed in vitro to be specific for cytomegalovirus antigens. According to a later analysis, TCR association rates differed among HLA loci, with DRB1 alleles showing the most associated TCRs and HLA-C alleles showing the fewest. Linkage disequilibrium might explain the correlated functional status among segregating V segments, but an unknown experimental factor could not be ruled out. Sequencing depth was assumed to be roughly uniform across donors in the presence/absence analyses, though that assumption may not hold. Immune exposure information for the cohort was limited to CMV serostatus. In a later genetic analysis, fewer N-insertions in productive TCRs were reported among donors in an Asian-associated ancestry cluster than the 666-donor mean. According to a later analysis, parvovirus B19, influenza, CMV and Epstein-Barr virus appeared linked to several top co-occurrence clusters. Only TCR beta chains were sequenced in this cohort, and the absence of alpha or paired-chain data limited detectable features. A later analysis found that HLA-associated TCR beta chains were more clonally expanded and had lower generation probabilities than equally common non-associated chains. A further reported finding was that TCR beta sequences accurately predicted the HLA-A and HLA-B alleles for most subjects in the first cohort. Strong co-occurrence of HLA alleles, especially DR and DQ, made assigning TCR associations to individual alleles difficult. The authors suggested that the approach could potentially be generalized to other disease states and immunological phenotypes. Some IMGT-functional V segments, including TRBV6-2 and TRBV6-3, could not be told apart with the 87-base-pair reads, so those segments were excluded. Because some donors lacked HLA typing at each locus, the association tests relied only on the typed subset. Most CMV-associated TCR beta chains appeared to be HLA-restricted in a later analysis, and the HLA associations seemed to be driven largely by CMV exposure. Cytomegalovirus status was reported to be diagnosed by the classifier with high specificity and sensitivity in both the original and validation cohorts. An association between a missense DCLRE1C variant and V-gene and J-gene trimming of TCR beta chains was found in a later genetic analysis and replicated in an independent cohort. Broadly in line with IMGT annotations, most TCR beta V segments showed up in productive rearrangements about 87% or about 30% of the time in an earlier analysis of some 590 of the donors. Because counts were too low, around 17 rarely observed V segments, including chromosome 9 orphons, were left out of the earlier analysis of 500 to 750 of the donors. While some public TCRs were present in many individuals, most TCR sequences turned up only very rarely across donors.

The method behind the library was the immunoSEQ multiplex PCR assay. The multiplex PCR relied on a mix of 60 forward primers for TCR Vbeta segments and 13 reverse primers for TCR Jbeta segments. Amplification of the CDR3 region of rearranged TCR beta genes was performed with a multiplex PCR assay on genomic DNA. The amplified TCR beta libraries were sequenced on the Illumina HiSeq System as 87-base-pair reads. The authors processed their data as follows. Across the 700 or so repertoires, a later analysis counted 60 million to 90 million unique TCR beta chains, 9.5 million to 12 million of which were shared by at least two donors. A nearest-neighbor algorithm error-corrected the raw reads and collapsed the reads into unique sequences, merging closely related sequences to remove PCR and sequencing errors. V, D and J gene segments were assigned by aligning CDR3 sequences to IMGT reference sequences. Each retained sequence needed at least a six-nucleotide match to both a V gene segment and a J gene segment. Rearrangements were classified as productive when the CDR3 lacked stop codons and remained in frame with V and J, and all other rearrangements were classified as non-productive. CDR3 was defined according to IMGT convention as the region running from the second conserved V-encoded cysteine to the conserved J-encoded phenylalanine. Sequences without an unambiguous match to a single V gene segment were excluded from the earlier analysis of 450 to 650 of the donors. In an earlier analysis of approximately 590 of the donors, a V segment was called functional when productive rearrangements were above 56.7%, and segregating when the standard deviation between donors exceeded 5%. To diagnose cytomegalovirus status from the catalog of TCR beta chain sequences, a statistical classification framework was built. V and J gene assignment, in a later analysis, came from comparing TCR nucleotide sequences with IMGT/GENE-DB human TR gene sequences. The TCRdist pipeline was used in a later analysis to assign CDR3 sequences and most-parsimonious VDJ recombination scenarios. In a later analysis, each TCR beta chain was defined by its CDR3 amino acid sequence together with its V-gene family, and reads lacking a unique V-gene family were excluded. A later analysis removed 500 to 600 highly shared, low-generation-probability nucleotide sequences to deal with suspected cross-contamination and a sequencing artifact. For each public chain, a later analysis derived a clonal expansion index from normalized ranks of inferred template counts within each repertoire. A later analysis computed generation probabilities with a VDJ recombination model fitted to out-of-frame rearrangements, and checked the results against IGoR. A later analysis scored TCR-TCR, TCR-HLA and TCR-CMV co-occurrence with hypergeometric tests, applying a repertoire-size bias correction to TCR pairs. False discovery rates were estimated in a later analysis by permuting HLA or CMV assignments 20 times. In a later analysis, co-occurring TCRs were grouped using DBSCAN, and TCRdist sequence similarity was added for clustering within HLA-allele-positive subsets. Repertoires with fewer than 30,000 or more than 120,000 public chains, plus five repertoires with anomalous nucleotide sharing, were excluded from co-occurrence clustering. TCRdb carries this immuneACCESS record with in-frame sequences only. Its versions omit some clonotypes, under half of them owing to an unresolved V gene in the studies checked, with the rest unexplained. That table gives V, J and clone size, and the DNA gave D and trimming. Within this sample are approximately 88,000 clones, with approximately 80% of them counted one time only. The ten largest clones capture approximately 2% of the sample.

Inclusive of the bounding cysteine and phenylalanine, the CDR3 is 12 residues long. Solely the CDR3 DNA is kept, with 36 bases framed from the first base. V is cut by 7 bases and J by 4 bases, and the space between the germline ends is 9 bases. CDR1 and CDR2 (SGHRS, YFSETQ) derive from the germline V gene. The cohort comprised fewer than 750 healthy bone marrow donors. At the time of sampling, every cohort member was nominally healthy, though immune exposures that went unrecorded were likely present. The donor was CMV seronegative and belonged to the group of over 300 seronegative cohort members. Each donor provided a peripheral blood sample, and peripheral blood mononuclear cells were used for TCR beta sequencing. The Qiagen DNeasy Blood Extraction Kit was used to extract genomic DNA from the blood cell samples.

Specimen: PBMCs. The chain uses TRBV5-1 and TRBJ1-3; the D segment could be TRBD1, given 6 matching bases. This sequence was found in a man aged 18-30 years in good health and CMV-seronegative. This receptor carries the CDR3 CASSGEGNTIYF. The nucleotides read TGCGCCAGCTCAGGGGAAGGAAACACCATATATTTT.